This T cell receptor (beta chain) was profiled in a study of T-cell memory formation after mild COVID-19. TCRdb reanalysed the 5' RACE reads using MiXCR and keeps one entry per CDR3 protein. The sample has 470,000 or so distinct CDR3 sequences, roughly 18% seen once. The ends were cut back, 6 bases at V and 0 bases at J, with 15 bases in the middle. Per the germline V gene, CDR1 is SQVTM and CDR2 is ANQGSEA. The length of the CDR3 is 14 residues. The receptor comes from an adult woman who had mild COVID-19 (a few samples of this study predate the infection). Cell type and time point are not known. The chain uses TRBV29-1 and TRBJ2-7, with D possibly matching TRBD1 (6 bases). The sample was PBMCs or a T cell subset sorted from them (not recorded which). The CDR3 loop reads CSVQGQGSSYEQYF. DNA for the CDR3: TGCAGCGTCCAGGGTCAGGGGAGCTCCTACGAGCAGTACTTC.